This TCR beta chain comes out of a study of blood T cell repertoires in COVID-19. V was cut by 4 bases and J by 10 bases, with 13 bases left in between. The CDR3 has 13 residues. The germline V gene has CDR1 KGHDR and CDR2 SFDVKD. Repertoires were generated with immunoSEQ multiplex PCR, while TCRdb's copy carries only in-frame clones and drops some. The sample holds 140,000 to 150,000 clones, approximately 80% seen once. The sample comprised peripheral blood. The chain employs TRBV24-1 and TRBJ2-1; the D gene is possibly TRBD2 (5 bases). This clonotype was sampled from a human donor with acute or convalescent COVID-19. The donor label of this sample is uncertain. The CDR3 bases are TGTGCCACCAGTGACCCTAGCCTACTAGAGCAGTTCTTC. Translation gives CATSDPSLLEQFF.